This T cell receptor (beta chain) stems from a study of blood T cell repertoires in COVID-19. Overall study: The samples span acute and convalescent COVID-19 from the United States, Italy and Spain. Sample material is recorded as cDNA or gDNA derived from T cells, B-cell-depleted T cells, or PBMCs.

Original processing notes: Amplifying reference gene primers gave estimates of nucleated cell counts. TCRdb's copy holds only in-frame clones and misses some; the assay was immunoSEQ multiplex PCR. V and J calls and clone size follow that table, whereas D and trimming were derived from the DNA. The sample holds roughly 70,000 clones, under 90% seen once. This clone came up once. V lost 0 bases and J lost 2; bases outside the gene matches: 11. Germline CDR1 and CDR2: SGHTS and YDEGEE. This CDR3 has 17 amino acids. Sequenced input: peripheral blood. This TCR was sampled from a man between 65 and 80 years old who had recovered from COVID-19. This chain uses TRBV5-8 with TRBJ2-7, with 7 bases aligning to TRBD1. CDR3 sequence reads: CASSLGSGTEIAYEQYF. The CDR3 coding sequence is TGTGCCAGCAGCTTGGGATCCGGGACAGAGATTGCCTACGAGCAGTACTTC.